The clone carrying this T cell receptor beta chain showed up just a few times. This entry belongs to a study of T and B cells in COVID-19 patients. BIOMED2 TRB-A/B primer pools were used in multiplex TRB PCR. From the multiplex PCR reads, TCRdb called clonotypes with MiXCR, one entry per CDR3 protein. The sample includes around 15,000 distinct CDR3 sequences, under 30% of them seen just once. This CDR3 is built from 16 residues. V was pared by 2 bases and J by 3 bases, with 16 bases between. Blood genomic DNA input for TRB amplification was roughly 230-550 ng. The sequence came from a human donor who had recovered from COVID-19. Input material: blood. The rearrangement links TRBV12-3 or TRBV12-4 to TRBJ2-5, with D possibly being TRBD1 (6 bases). The CDR3 nucleotides are TGTGCCAGCAGTTTATATTTAAAGGACAGTAAAGAGACCCAGTACTTC. Translating gives CASSLYLKDSKETQYF.